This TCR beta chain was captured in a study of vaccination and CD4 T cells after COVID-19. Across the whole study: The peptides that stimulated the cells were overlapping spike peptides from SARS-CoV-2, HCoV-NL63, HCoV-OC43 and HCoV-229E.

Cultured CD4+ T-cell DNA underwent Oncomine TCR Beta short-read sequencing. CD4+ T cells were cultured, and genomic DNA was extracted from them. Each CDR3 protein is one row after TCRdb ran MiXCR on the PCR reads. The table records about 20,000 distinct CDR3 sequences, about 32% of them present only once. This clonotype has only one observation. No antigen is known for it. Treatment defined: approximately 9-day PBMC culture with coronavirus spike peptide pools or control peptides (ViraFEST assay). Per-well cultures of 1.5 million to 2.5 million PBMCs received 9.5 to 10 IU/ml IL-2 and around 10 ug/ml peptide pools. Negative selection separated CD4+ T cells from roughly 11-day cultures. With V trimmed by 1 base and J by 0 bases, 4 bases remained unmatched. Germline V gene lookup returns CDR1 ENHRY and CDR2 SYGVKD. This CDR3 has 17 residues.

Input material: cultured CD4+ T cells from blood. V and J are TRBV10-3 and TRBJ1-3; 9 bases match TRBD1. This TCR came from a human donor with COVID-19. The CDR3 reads CAISEWDRAVSGNTIYF. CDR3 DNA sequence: TGTGCCATCAGTGAGTGGGACAGGGCCGTCTCTGGAAACACCATATATTTT.